Each of the 22 T cell receptor beta chains below was sequenced from the same sample in a study of shared clonotypes between healthy human individuals. Data came from immunoSEQ multiplex PCR; TCRdb stores just in-frame clones and leaves some out. In the table there are 550,000 to 800,000 clones, roughly 88% of which are singletons. The material sequenced was memory CD8+ T cells from PBMCs. Subset here: CD45RO+ cells pooled with CCR7-negative TemRA cells. Receptor source: a man between 18 and 29 years old in good health. Some clones in this sample may be carry-over from other donors' samples.

The chain is built from TRBV27 and TRBJ2-7; D may be TRBD2 (5 bases). Germline V gene lookup returns CDR1 MNHEY and CDR2 SMNVEV (reference sequence). The CDR3 has 15 amino acids. Trimming stripped 0 bases from V and 1 base from J, with 10 bases between. DNA of the CDR3: TGTGCCAGCAGTTTATCTAGAGCGGCGTCCTACGAGCAGTACTTC. Protein sequence: CASSLSRAASYEQYF.

This rearrangement joins TRBV7-2 to TRBJ2-7; TRBD1 is a possible D gene (7 bases). V dropped 2 bases and J dropped 5 bases, with 16 bases sitting between them. Germline V lookup: CDR1 SGHTA, CDR2 FQGNSA. The CDR3 sequence is 15 residues long. The CDR3 DNA reads as TGTGCCAGCAGCTTACTGCCAGGGGGGAACCACGAGCAGTACTTC. Protein sequence: CASSLLPGGNHEQYF.

The V gene is TRBV27, the J gene TRBJ2-2, with 11 bases fitting TRBD2. V gave up 9 bases and J gave up 3 bases; unmatched junction bases: 3. The CDR3 sequence is 14 residues long. Germline V CDR1 and CDR2: MNHEY, SMNVEV (reference sequence). The CDR3: CASSGRADTGELFF. The CDR3 region has the DNA TGTGCCAGTAGCGGGAGGGCTGACACCGGGGAGCTGTTTTTT.

CDR3 sequence reads: CAWSGPGQATYEQYF. The CDR3 nucleotides are TGTGCCTGGAGTGGCCCGGGACAGGCAACCTACGAGCAGTACTTC. This chain uses TRBV30 with TRBJ2-7; 8 bases map to TRBD1. V lost 1 base to trimming and J lost 2 bases; unmatched junction nucleotides: 7. The germline CDR1 and CDR2 sequences are GTSNPN and SVGIG (reference sequence). The CDR3 is 15 residues long.

V is TRBV27 and J is TRBJ2-2; 7 bases agree with TRBD1. Germline V gives CDR1 MNHEY, CDR2 SMNVEV (reference sequence). V shed 3 bases, J shed 6 bases, and the junction held 7 bases outside the gene matches. The CDR3 is 15 residues long. Written as DNA, the CDR3 is TGTGCCAGCAGTTTCGGAACAGGGGCAGCCGGGGAGCTGTTTTTT. Its translation: CASSFGTGAAGELFF.

The V call is TRBV7-7, the J call TRBJ2-1, with a weak D call TRBD1 (6 bases). V was trimmed by 1 base and J by 4 bases, leaving 11 bases between them. CDR3 length: 15 residues. In germline, CDR1 is SSHAT, CDR2 FNYEAQ (reference sequence). The CDR3 spells CASSLGTASYNEQFF. The CDR3 nucleotides read TGTGCCAGCAGCTTAGGGACAGCCTCTTACAATGAGCAGTTCTTC. Full variable domain (outside the CDR3, taken from reference TRBV7-7 and TRBJ2-1): GAGVSQSPRYKVTKRGQDVTLRCDPISSHATLYWYQQALGQGPEFLTYFNYEAQPDKSGLPSDRFSAERPEGSISTLTIQRTEQRDSAMYRCASSLGTASYNEQFFGPGTRLTVL.

This rearrangement joins TRBV6-5 to TRBJ2-1, with 12 bases lining up with TRBD2. The germline V gene encodes CDR1 MNHEY and CDR2 SVGAGI. The CDR3 has 16 amino acids. Trimming took 2 bases from V and 8 from J; bases not matched to a gene: 7. This CDR3 reads CASSYTASGRGDEQFF. The CDR3 nucleotides read TGTGCCAGCAGTTACACAGCTAGCGGGAGGGGGGATGAGCAGTTCTTC.

The chain carries TRBV28 and TRBJ1-4, with TRBD1 identical over 7 bases. The V gene's germline CDR1 is MDHEN and CDR2 SYDVKM. CDR3 size: 15 residues. V was clipped by 3 bases and J by 6 bases; unmatched bases: 7. The CDR3 region is CASSFPRQGDEKLFF. The CDR3 nucleotides read TGTGCCAGCAGTTTTCCGAGACAGGGAGATGAAAAACTGTTTTTT.

This rearrangement joins TRBV6-1 to TRBJ2-1; 11 positions match TRBD2. V lost 3 bases to trimming and J lost 10 bases; unmatched junction nucleotides: 5. This CDR3 has 14 amino acids. The germline CDR1 and CDR2 sequences are MNHNS and SASEGT. The chain's CDR3 is CASSDSGRADEQFF. For the CDR3, the DNA is TGTGCCAGCAGTGATAGCGGGAGGGCCGACGAGCAGTTCTTC.

The CDR3 loop reads CASSQERMPYNEQFF. In DNA form, the CDR3 reads TGTGCCAGCAGCCAAGAGCGGATGCCCTACAATGAGCAGTTCTTC. This chain links TRBV7-8 with TRBJ2-1; TRBD2 is a possible D gene (5 bases). Trimming removed 5 bases from V and 2 bases from J, with 13 bases in between. Germline loops: CDR1 SGHVS, CDR2 FQNEAQ. The CDR3 length is 15 residues.

This clone was seen just once. The V and J genes are TRBV11-3 and TRBJ2-1; 7 bases are shared with TRBD2. There are 15 residues in the CDR3. Germline-derived CDR1 and CDR2 are SGHNT and YENEEA. V dropped 1 base and J dropped 7; count of bases not matched to a gene: 7. CDR3 nucleotides: TGTGCCAGCAGCTTAGGGTGGGAGGGCCGGAATGAGCAGTTCTTC. Protein product: CASSLGWEGRNEQFF.

In its sample, this clone was seen a few times. The sample holds other DNA sequences that translate to the same CDR3. The chain has TRBV29-1 and TRBJ2-7; D uncertain. V was cut by 4 bases and J by 4 bases, with 8 bases left in between. The germline CDR1 and CDR2 sequences are SQVTM and ANQGSEA. This CDR3 spans 11 amino acids. This CDR3 is CSVVSGYEQYF. DNA for the CDR3: TGCAGCGTTGTTTCGGGTTACGAGCAGTACTTC.

This clone was observed once. The identical CDR3 is also encoded by other nucleotide sequences in the sample. CDR3 in amino acids: CASSPGTAPYEQYF. As DNA, the CDR3 is TGTGCCAGCAGCCCTGGGACGGCACCCTACGAGCAGTACTTC. The chain recombines TRBV7-9 with TRBJ2-7, with D possibly called TRBD1 or TRBD2 (5 bases each). CDR1 and CDR2 (germline): SEHNR, FQNEAQ (reference sequence). The CDR3 is 14 residues long. V lost 5 bases to trimming and J lost 2 bases, with 13 bases between them.

This clone occurred once. The chain employs TRBV15 and TRBJ1-1; D remains unclear. Germline V gives CDR1 LNHNV, CDR2 YYDKDF (reference sequence). There are 17 residues in the CDR3. The germline V and J ends were trimmed by 1 base and 3 bases, with 18 bases remaining between them. CDR3 DNA: TGTGCCACCAGCAGAGGCCTCCGGGTGTCTGTGGACACTGAAGCTTTCTTT. It codes for CATSRGLRVSVDTEAFF.

V is TRBV6-5 and J is TRBJ1-4; D unclear. This CDR3 has 13 amino acids. The germline gives CDR1 MNHEY, CDR2 SVGAGI. Trimming pared 0 bases from V and 7 bases from J, leaving 6 bases between. The CDR3 region is CASSYSISEKLFF. The CDR3 bases are TGTGCCAGCAGTTACTCGATATCTGAAAAACTGTTTTTT.

This chain links TRBV5-1 with TRBJ1-3; 11 bases are shared with TRBD1. CDR1 and CDR2 from the germline V gene are SGHRS and YFSETQ. The length of the CDR3 is 16 residues. The V gene end was trimmed by 4 bases and the J gene end by 4 bases; junction bases not matched to a gene: 7. DNA of the CDR3: TGCGCCAGCAGCCCCAGGACAGGGGGCGAAGGAAACACCATATATTTT. Its protein is CASSPRTGGEGNTIYF.

This clone is a singleton in its sample. The rearrangement links TRBV25-1 to TRBJ2-7; D is unclear. The CDR3 has 14 residues. Trimming removed 5 bases at V and 2 bases at J, with 13 bases between. In germline, CDR1 is MGHDK, CDR2 SYGVNS. The CDR3 DNA reads TGTGCCAGCAGTACGCCTGGTTGGGCCTACGAGCAGTACTTC. Its translation is CASSTPGWAYEQYF.

This clone was recorded once. This chain uses TRBV5-5 with TRBJ2-7, with 9 bases matching TRBD1. The CDR3 sequence is 14 residues long. Unmatched junction bases numbered 10, after V lost 3 bases and J lost 9 bases. Germline loops: CDR1 SGHKS, CDR2 YYEKEE (reference sequence). CDR3 DNA sequence: TGTGCCAGCAGCTGGACAGGGGAAGTCGCCGGGCAGTACTTC. Translating it yields CASSWTGEVAGQYF.

V gene TRBV29-1 combines with J gene TRBJ2-1, with 11 nucleotides matching TRBD2. The CDR3 is 16 amino acids. Germline CDR1 reads SQVTM; CDR2 reads ANQGSEA. V dropped 6 bases and J dropped 6; count of bases not matched to a gene: 13. CDR3 in amino acids: CSVAGLADSWGNEQFF. The CDR3 bases are TGCAGCGTCGCGGGACTAGCGGACTCATGGGGCAATGAGCAGTTCTTC.

This rearrangement joins TRBV30 to TRBJ2-2; D is undetermined. The CDR3 loop spans 14 amino acids. The germline gives CDR1 GTSNPN, CDR2 SVGIG (reference sequence). The V end was cut by 5 bases, the J end by 5 bases, with 15 bases between. CDR3 bases: TGTGCCTGGGACCCAGTGGCGAGGACCGGGGAGCTGTTTTTT. This codes for CAWDPVARTGELFF.

This sequence joins TRBV6-4 and TRBJ2-1; TRBD2 matches at 10 bases. Germline V lookup: CDR1 MRHNA, CDR2 SNTAGT. The CDR3 length is 15 residues. The trim removed 0 bases at V and 4 bases at J, leaving 0 bases unmatched. CDR3 bases: TGTGCCAGCAGTGACTCAGCGGGAGGGTACAATGAGCAGTTCTTC. Translated, it gives CASSDSAGGYNEQFF.

For the CDR3, the DNA is TGTGCCAGCAGTGAAGCGCGGGGCAGTCACGAGCAGTACTTC. Translation gives CASSEARGSHEQYF. This chain joins TRBV2 and TRBJ2-7, with D perhaps matching TRBD2 (6 bases). The CDR3 loop spans 14 amino acids. Trimming left V 0 bases short and J 5 bases short, with 11 bases between. Germline V gives CDR1 SNHLY, CDR2 FYNNEI.